The 15 T cell receptor beta chains below come from one sample, sequenced in a study of CD8 T cells in Susac syndrome. Reverse transcription of roughly 0.45 to 1 ug RNA was performed with random hexamers. TCRdb called the immunoSEQ multiplex PCR reads again in MiXCR, with one record for every CDR3 protein. The sample holds 200,000 or so distinct CDR3 sequences; nearly 95% are singletons and the top ten take about 0.09%. Sequencing input: CD4+ T cells from PBMCs. All receptors derive from a human donor with multiple sclerosis.

The rearrangement uses TRBV6-1 and TRBJ2-3; 11 bases align to TRBD2. CDR3 length: 15 residues. Germline CDR1 MNHNS, CDR2 SASEGT. Losses at the gene ends were 6 bases for V and 5 bases for J; bases not matched to a gene: 7. The CDR3 DNA sequence: TGTGCCAGCAGCCGTAGCGGGGGGGCTGGAGATACGCAGTATTTT. Translation gives CASSRSGGAGDTQYF.

The chain has TRBV29-1 and TRBJ1-1; no reliable D call. Germline V gives CDR1 SQVTM, CDR2 ANQGSEA. V lost 7 bases and J lost 1, with 10 bases in between. CDR3 length: 12 residues. In nucleotides, the CDR3 is TGCAGCGCTGGGAGCCCGAACACTGAAGCTTTCTTT. This translates into CSAGSPNTEAFF.

The V gene is TRBV29-1, the J gene TRBJ1-2, with TRBD1 matching 7 bases. CDR3 length: 13 residues. V lost 6 bases, J lost 5 bases, and 9 bases stayed unmatched. Germline CDR1 SQVTM, CDR2 ANQGSEA. The CDR3 coding sequence is TGCAGCGTGCGAGCCGGGACAGCTTATGGCTACACCTTC. It codes for CSVRAGTAYGYTF.

This chain joins TRBV5-1 and TRBJ1-1; D is ambiguous. The V and J ends lost 3 bases and 0 bases respectively, with 6 bases between them. The length of the CDR3 is 13 residues. Germline-derived CDR1 and CDR2 are SGHRS and YFSETQ. This chain's CDR3 is CASSSVLNTEAFF. The CDR3 coding sequence is TGCGCCAGCAGCTCCGTTTTGAACACTGAAGCTTTCTTT.

V gene TRBV29-1 combines with J gene TRBJ1-2; 7 nucleotides align to TRBD1. The CDR3 loop spans 16 amino acids. The V and J ends lost 4 bases and 2 bases, in that order; junction bases with no gene match: 13. Per the germline V gene, CDR1 is SQVTM and CDR2 is ANQGSEA. The CDR3, as DNA: TGCAGCGTTGCGACCGACAGGGTCTTTTCGAACTATGGCTACACCTTC. Translated, it gives CSVATDRVFSNYGYTF. The full variable domain, in which reference TRBV29-1 and TRBJ1-2 provide the parts outside the CDR3, is SAVISQKPSRDICQRGTSLTIQCQVDSQVTMMFWYRQQPGQSLTLIATANQGSEATYESGFVIDKFPISRPNLTFSTLTVSNMSPEDSSIYLCSVATDRVFSNYGYTFGSGTRLTVV.

V is TRBV7-9 and J is TRBJ2-5, with a weak D call TRBD1 (5 bases). CDR1 and CDR2 (germline): SEHNR, FQNEAQ (reference sequence). Trimming removed 6 bases from V and 4 bases from J, with 12 bases in between. There are 13 residues in the CDR3. DNA of the CDR3: TGTGCCAGCAGTCCTCAGGGCCCAGAGACCCAGTACTTC. Translated: CASSPQGPETQYF. Based on the CDR3 plus reference TRBV7-9 and TRBJ2-5, the full variable domain is DTGVSQNPRHKITKRGQNVTFRCDPISEHNRLYWYRQTLGQGPEFLTYFQNEAQLEKSRLLSDRFSAERPKGSFSTLEIQRTEQGDSAMYLCASSPQGPETQYFGPGTRLLVL.

This chain's CDR3 is CASSLAVAYEQYF. The DNA of the CDR3 is TGCGCCAGCAGCTTGGCCGTGGCCTACGAGCAGTACTTC. The chain uses TRBV5-1 and TRBJ2-7; D not certain. The CDR3 has 13 amino acids. Trimming removed 0 bases from V and 2 bases from J, with 6 bases in between. CDR1 is SGHRS and CDR2 is YFSETQ in the germline V gene.

The chain is built from TRBV24-1 and TRBJ2-5; 10 bases fit TRBD1. Looked up from germline, CDR1 is KGHDR and CDR2 is SFDVKD. The CDR3 is 15 residues long. Trimming removed 6 bases from V and 5 bases from J; junction bases left unmatched: 8. The CDR3 region is CATSSSTGGNETQYF. CDR3 nucleotide sequence: TGTGCCACCAGTTCCTCGACAGGGGGCAATGAGACCCAGTACTTC.

The chain has TRBV12-3 or TRBV12-4 and TRBJ2-7, with 9 bases identical to TRBD2. The CDR3 loop spans 15 amino acids. The J segment lost 6 bases and the V segment lost 5 bases, leaving 11 bases of the junction unmatched. The DNA of the CDR3 is TGTGCCAGCAGTCCGCCTGGCGGGAGGGCCGGCGAGCAGTACTTC. Protein sequence: CASSPPGGRAGEQYF.

The CDR3 nucleotides are TGTGCCAGCAGTCAAGACGGAAGGACTGAAGCTTTCTTT. The encoded protein is CASSQDGRTEAFF. The V call is TRBV12-3 or TRBV12-4, the J call TRBJ1-1; no clear D. The CDR3 extends over 13 amino acids. Between the trimmed V and J ends, which lost 5 bases and 5 bases, there was a span of 12 bases.

The chain carries TRBV15 and TRBJ2-7, with TRBD2 matching 8 bases. Germline assignment: CDR1 LNHNV and CDR2 YYDKDF (reference sequence). The CDR3 length is 16 residues. With V trimmed by 0 bases and J by 1 base, 5 bases remained unmatched. The CDR3 sequence: CATSRDRSGGSYEQYF. Written as DNA, the CDR3 is TGTGCCACCAGCAGAGATCGGAGCGGGGGTTCCTACGAGCAGTACTTC.

The rearrangement joins TRBV12-5 to TRBJ2-1; D is unresolved. Between the trimmed V and J ends, which lost 1 base and 0 bases, there was a span of 7 bases. This CDR3 contains 15 residues. Looked up from germline, CDR1 is LGHNT and CDR2 is FRNRAP. As DNA, the CDR3 is TGTGCTAGTGGTTTGGGCTCCAGCTCCTACAATGAGCAGTTCTTC. This sequence encodes CASGLGSSSYNEQFF.

V is TRBV27 and J is TRBJ1-1, with a weak D call TRBD1 (5 bases). This CDR3 contains 11 residues. Germline V lookup: CDR1 MNHEY, CDR2 SMNVEV (reference sequence). The V gene lost 8 bases and the J gene lost 12 bases, with 16 bases spanning the gap. CDR3 amino acids: CASQSRDRPFF. The CDR3 nucleotides read TGTGCCAGCCAAAGTCGGGACCGCCCTTTCTTT.

The chain recombines TRBV29-1 with TRBJ1-1; 7 bases are shared with TRBD1. V lost 4 bases to trimming and J lost 3 bases; unmatched junction nucleotides: 8. Germline CDR1 and CDR2: SQVTM and ANQGSEA. There are 14 residues in the CDR3. CDR3 in amino acids: CSVGPGTAYTEAFF. The DNA of the CDR3 is TGCAGCGTTGGACCCGGGACAGCGTACACTGAAGCTTTCTTT.

The genes are TRBV30 and TRBJ2-5; weak D call: TRBD1 (6 bases). The CDR3 extends over 12 amino acids. Trimming left V 0 bases short and J 5 bases short, with 7 bases between. Germline assignment: CDR1 GTSNPN and CDR2 SVGIG (reference sequence). The CDR3: CAWSVRGETQYF. CDR3 nucleotides: TGTGCCTGGAGTGTAAGGGGGGAGACCCAGTACTTC.